This T cell receptor (beta chain) appears in the sequencing data of a study of cytomegalovirus exposure and HLA in healthy donors. Only a few counts were recorded for this clone. The PCR was carried out with 60 Vbeta primers and 13 Jbeta primers. Produced via immunoSEQ multiplex PCR; TCRdb's table is partial and in-frame only. The repertoire holds around 150,000 clones, approximately 80% seen once, with 2% to 2.5% in the top ten. CDR1 is SGHRS and CDR2 is YFSETQ in the germline V gene. V lost 2 bases and J lost 6; bases outside the gene matches: 5. CDR3 size: 14 residues. This chain joins TRBV5-1 and TRBJ1-1; TRBD1 agrees at 9 bases. The sequenced material came from PBMCs. The clonotype originates from a man aged 45-65 years in good health and CMV-seropositive. The CDR3 region has the DNA TGCGCCAGCAGCTTCGGACAGGGGAGGGCTGAAGCTTTCTTT. This gives the protein CASSFGQGRAEAFF.